Ten or more counts support the clone carrying this T cell receptor (beta chain). Cells sorted as Tregs were CD4+, CD25+ and CD127-/low. This CDR3 region has 15 residues. V lost 2 bases and J lost 5; bases outside the gene matches: 8. The V gene's germline CDR1 is SGHRS and CDR2 YFSETQ. TCRdb reprocessed the 5' RACE reads with MiXCR, giving one entry per CDR3 protein. The table has around 9,700 distinct CDR3 sequences, approximately 14% seen once. This receptor was obtained from a female donor with breast cancer. The specimen was Tregs sorted from blood. This chain connects TRBV5-1 to TRBJ2-3; TRBD2 agrees at 7 bases. Here the CDR3 reads CASSFNGRSGDTQYF. The CDR3 DNA is TGCGCCAGCAGCTTTAACGGGAGGAGTGGAGATACGCAGTATTTT. Filled out from reference TRBV5-1 and TRBJ2-3, the complete variable domain reads KAGVTQTPRYLIKTRGQQVTLSCSPISGHRSVSWYQQTPGQGLQFLFEYFSETQRNKGNFPGRFSGRQFSNSRSEMNVSTLELGDSALYLCASSFNGRSGDTQYFGPGTRLTVL.